The clone carrying this TCR beta chain was seen a single time. The repertoire was sequenced with immunoSEQ multiplex PCR; TCRdb's copy has only in-frame clones and lacks some. The table has 200,000 to 300,000 clones, around 90% seen once. This CDR3 is built from 13 residues. Trimming left V 5 bases short and J 9 bases short, with 14 bases between. Germline-derived CDR1 and CDR2 are SGHAT and FQNNGV. The data derive from a study of blood T cell repertoires in COVID-19. This TCR was recovered from a young man with active or convalescent COVID-19. The sequencing input was peripheral blood. The chain uses TRBV11-2 and TRBJ1-5; D is possibly TRBD1 (6 bases). The CDR3 loop is CASSATGIGPQHF. For the CDR3, the DNA is TGTGCCAGCAGCGCAACAGGGATCGGGCCCCAGCATTTT.